This T cell receptor (beta chain) was retrieved from a study of CD8 T cells in ankylosing spondylitis. Using its own MiXCR run on the 5' RACE reads, TCRdb lists one record per CDR3 protein. The sample carries approximately 240,000 distinct CDR3 sequences, 20% to 30% recorded once. This clonotype was detected many times. Its antigen is unknown. Findings of the study overall: The study looked at matched synovial fluid samples from ankylosing spondylitis patients. Disease-linked clones were reported to be significantly enriched there.

CDR3 size: 11 residues. Germline V lookup: CDR1 DFQATT, CDR2 SNEGSKA (reference sequence). Trimming left V 2 bases short and J 8 bases short, with 9 bases between. The specimen sequenced was blood, either unsorted or a sorted T cell fraction (not recorded which). The clonotype originates from a male donor with ankylosing spondylitis or in good health (not recorded which). The V gene is TRBV20-1, the J gene TRBJ1-2, with D hard to call. The CDR3 is CSARPSKGYTF. The CDR3 nucleotides read TGCAGTGCTAGACCCTCCAAAGGCTACACCTTC.